These 2 T cell receptor beta chains came from one sample sequenced in a study of blood T cell repertoires in COVID-19. The repertoire was sequenced with immunoSEQ multiplex PCR; TCRdb's copy has only in-frame clones and lacks some. The repertoire has 200,000 to 250,000 clones, 80% to 90% of them found once; the top ten carry roughly 2.8%. The sequenced material came from peripheral blood. The source is a man aged 45-65 years with active or convalescent COVID-19.

V is TRBV19 and J is TRBJ1-1, with TRBD1 matching 8 bases. CDR1 is LNHDA and CDR2 is SQIVND in the germline V gene (reference sequence). This CDR3 has 16 residues. With V trimmed by 5 bases and J by 1 base, 9 bases remained unmatched. DNA of the CDR3: TGTGCCAGTAGTGTCCTACAGGGGGTTGGGAACACTGAAGCTTTCTTT. Translation gives CASSVLQGVGNTEAFF.

A few counts support this clone. The chain joins TRBV4-1 to TRBJ1-2, with D tentatively TRBD1 (5 bases). CDR1 and CDR2 from the germline V gene are MGHRA and YSYEKL. CDR3 length: 15 amino acids. Trimming left V 0 bases short and J 8 bases short, with 16 bases between. DNA of the CDR3: TGCGCCAGCAGCCAAGAAGGCAGGGTTTTAGGAGGCTACACCTTC. Its protein is CASSQEGRVLGGYTF.